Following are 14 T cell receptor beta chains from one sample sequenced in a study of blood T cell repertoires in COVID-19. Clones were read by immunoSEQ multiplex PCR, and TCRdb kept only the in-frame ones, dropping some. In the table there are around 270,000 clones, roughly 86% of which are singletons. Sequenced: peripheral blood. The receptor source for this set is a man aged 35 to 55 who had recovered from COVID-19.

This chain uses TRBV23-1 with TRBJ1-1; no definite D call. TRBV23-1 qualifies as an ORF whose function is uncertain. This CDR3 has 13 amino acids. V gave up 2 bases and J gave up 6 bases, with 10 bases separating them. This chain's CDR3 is CASSQKSGSEAFF. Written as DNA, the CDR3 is TGCGCCAGCAGTCAAAAGTCGGGGTCTGAAGCTTTCTTT.

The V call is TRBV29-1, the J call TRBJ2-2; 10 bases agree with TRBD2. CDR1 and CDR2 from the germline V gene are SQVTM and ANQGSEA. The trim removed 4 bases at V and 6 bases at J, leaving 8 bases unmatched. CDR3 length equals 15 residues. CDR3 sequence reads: CSVVAGGVGAGELFF. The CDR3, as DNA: TGCAGCGTTGTAGCGGGGGGAGTGGGAGCCGGGGAGCTGTTTTTT.

The CDR3 sequence is CASSPRGGLPPGGQFF. The DNA of the CDR3 is TGTGCCAGCAGTCCAAGAGGGGGACTACCCCCTGGTGGGCAGTTCTTC. The chain combines TRBV6-2 or TRBV6-3 with TRBJ2-1; a possible D gene is TRBD2 (7 bases). This CDR3 has 16 amino acids. From germline, CDR1 is MNHEY and CDR2 SVGEGT. V lost 5 bases, J lost 12 bases, and 26 bases lay in between.

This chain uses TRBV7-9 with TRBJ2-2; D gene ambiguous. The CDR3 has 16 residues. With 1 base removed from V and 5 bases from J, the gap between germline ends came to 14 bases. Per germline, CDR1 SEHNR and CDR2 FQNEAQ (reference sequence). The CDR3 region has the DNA TGTGCCAGCAGCTTAGTTATCCCGGGTGGAACCGGGGAGCTGTTTTTT. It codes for CASSLVIPGGTGELFF.

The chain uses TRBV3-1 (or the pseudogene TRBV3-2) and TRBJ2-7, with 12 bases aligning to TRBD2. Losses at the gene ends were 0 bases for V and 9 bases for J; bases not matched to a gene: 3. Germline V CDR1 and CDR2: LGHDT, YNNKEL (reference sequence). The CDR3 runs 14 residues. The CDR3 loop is CASSQESSGRVQYF. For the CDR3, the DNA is TGTGCCAGCAGCCAAGAGTCTAGCGGGAGGGTGCAGTACTTC.

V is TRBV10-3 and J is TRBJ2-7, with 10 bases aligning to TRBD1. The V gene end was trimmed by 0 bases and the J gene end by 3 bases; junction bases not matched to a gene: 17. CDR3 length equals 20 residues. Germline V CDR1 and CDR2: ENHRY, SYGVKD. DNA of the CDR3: TGTGCCATCAGTGAGTCGAGATCCGGGACAGGGGTCAGGGCCTACTACGAGCAGTACTTC. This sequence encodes CAISESRSGTGVRAYYEQYF.

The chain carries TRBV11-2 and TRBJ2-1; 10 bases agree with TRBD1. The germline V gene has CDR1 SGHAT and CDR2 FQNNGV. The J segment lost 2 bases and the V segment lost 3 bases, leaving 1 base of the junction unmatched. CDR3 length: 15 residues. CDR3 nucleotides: TGTGCCAGCAGCTTGGGACAGGGGACCTACAATGAGCAGTTCTTC. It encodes CASSLGQGTYNEQFF. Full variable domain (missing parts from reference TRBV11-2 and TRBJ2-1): EAGVAQSPRYKIIEKRQSVAFWCNPISGHATLYWYQQILGQGPKLLIQFQNNGVVDDSQLPKDRFSAERLKGVDSTLKIQPAKLEDSAVYLCASSLGQGTYNEQFFGPGTRLTVL.

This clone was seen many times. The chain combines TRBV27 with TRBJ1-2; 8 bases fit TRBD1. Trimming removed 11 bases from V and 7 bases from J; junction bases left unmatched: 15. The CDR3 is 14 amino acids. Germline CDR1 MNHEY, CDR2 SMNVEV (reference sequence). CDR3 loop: CAGGEDRVWGGYTF. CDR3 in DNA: TGTGCCGGAGGGGAGGACAGGGTGTGGGGTGGCTACACCTTC.

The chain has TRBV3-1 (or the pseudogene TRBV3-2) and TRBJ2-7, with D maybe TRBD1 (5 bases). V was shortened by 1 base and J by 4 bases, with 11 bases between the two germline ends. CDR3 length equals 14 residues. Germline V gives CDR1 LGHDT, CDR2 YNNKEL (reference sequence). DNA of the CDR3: TGTGCCAGCAGCCAAGGCGCAGGGTCGTACGAGCAGTACTTC. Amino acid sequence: CASSQGAGSYEQYF.

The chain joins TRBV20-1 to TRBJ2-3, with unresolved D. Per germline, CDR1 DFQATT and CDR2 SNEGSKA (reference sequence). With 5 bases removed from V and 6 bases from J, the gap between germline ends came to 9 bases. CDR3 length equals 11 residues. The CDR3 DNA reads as TGCAGTGCTCTACTCCTGGATACGCAGTATTTT. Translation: CSALLLDTQYF.

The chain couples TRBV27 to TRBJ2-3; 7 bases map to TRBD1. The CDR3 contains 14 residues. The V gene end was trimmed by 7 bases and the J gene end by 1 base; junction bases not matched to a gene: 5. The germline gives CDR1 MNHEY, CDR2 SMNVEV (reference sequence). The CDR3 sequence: CASTRDSRTDTQYF. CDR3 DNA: TGTGCCAGCACTCGGGACAGCCGCACAGATACGCAGTATTTT.

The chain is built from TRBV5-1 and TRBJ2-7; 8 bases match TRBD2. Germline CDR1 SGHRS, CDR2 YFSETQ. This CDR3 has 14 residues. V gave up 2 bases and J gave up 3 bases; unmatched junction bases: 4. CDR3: CASSLAGDVYEQYF. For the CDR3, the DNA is TGCGCCAGCAGCTTAGCGGGAGATGTCTACGAGCAGTACTTC.

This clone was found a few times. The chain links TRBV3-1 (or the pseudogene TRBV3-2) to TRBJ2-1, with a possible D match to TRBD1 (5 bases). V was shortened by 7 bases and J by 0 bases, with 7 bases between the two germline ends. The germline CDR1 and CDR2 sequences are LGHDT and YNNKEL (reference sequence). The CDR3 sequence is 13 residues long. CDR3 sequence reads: CASTGFSYNEQFF. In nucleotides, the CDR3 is TGTGCCAGCACAGGGTTCTCCTACAATGAGCAGTTCTTC.

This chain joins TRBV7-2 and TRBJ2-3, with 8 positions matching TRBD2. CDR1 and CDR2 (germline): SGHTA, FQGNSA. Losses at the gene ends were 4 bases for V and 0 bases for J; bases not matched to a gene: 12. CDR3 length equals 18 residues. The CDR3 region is CASSWRAVAGGSTDTQYF. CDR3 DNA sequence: TGTGCCAGCAGCTGGAGGGCCGTCGCGGGGGGTAGCACAGATACGCAGTATTTT.